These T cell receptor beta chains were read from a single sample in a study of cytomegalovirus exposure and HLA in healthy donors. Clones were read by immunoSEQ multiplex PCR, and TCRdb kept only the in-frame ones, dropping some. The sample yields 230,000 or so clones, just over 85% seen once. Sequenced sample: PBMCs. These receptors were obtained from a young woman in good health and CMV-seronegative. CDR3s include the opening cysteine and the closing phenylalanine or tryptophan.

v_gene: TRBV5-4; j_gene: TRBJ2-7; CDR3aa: CASSLSTGSSYEQYF
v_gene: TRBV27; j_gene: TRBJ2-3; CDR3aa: CASSPQESTDTQYF
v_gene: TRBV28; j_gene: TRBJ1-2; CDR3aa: CASSLGGQYYGYTF
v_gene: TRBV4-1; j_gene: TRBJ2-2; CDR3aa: CASSQVTSGNTGELFF
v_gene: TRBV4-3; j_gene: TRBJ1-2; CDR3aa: CASSQRTGTRLYTF
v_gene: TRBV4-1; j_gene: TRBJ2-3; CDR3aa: CASSQEWLAGEVDHTDTQYF
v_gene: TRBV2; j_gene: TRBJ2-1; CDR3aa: CASSQLRGGTSYNEQFF
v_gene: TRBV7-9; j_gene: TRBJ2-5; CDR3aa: CASSPRTARGETQYF
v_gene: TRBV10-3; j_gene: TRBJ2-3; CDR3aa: CAINGGTDTQYF
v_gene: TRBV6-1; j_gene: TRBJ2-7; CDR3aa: CASSDFAGISYEQYF
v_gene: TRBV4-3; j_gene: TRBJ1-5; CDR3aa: CASSQGFSSNQPQHF
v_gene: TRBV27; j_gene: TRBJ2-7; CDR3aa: CASSPSLGPYEQYF
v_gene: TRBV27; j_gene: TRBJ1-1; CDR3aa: CASSLSSSTEAFF
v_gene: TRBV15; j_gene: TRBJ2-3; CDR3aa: CATSRDRRPGGPSDTQYF
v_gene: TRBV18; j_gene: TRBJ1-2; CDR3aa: CASSPGGNYGYTF
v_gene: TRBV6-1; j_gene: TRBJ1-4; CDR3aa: CASSPPGNNEKLFF
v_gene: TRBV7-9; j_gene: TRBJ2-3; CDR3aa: CASSGGVQREATDTQYF
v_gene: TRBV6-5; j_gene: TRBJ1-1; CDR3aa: CASTLSRNTEAFF
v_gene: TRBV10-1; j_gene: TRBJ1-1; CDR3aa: CASSDRDRRVSFF
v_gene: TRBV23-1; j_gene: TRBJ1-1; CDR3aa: CASSHPGQPEAFF
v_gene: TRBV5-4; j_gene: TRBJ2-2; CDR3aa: CASSYTTSGRGTGELFF
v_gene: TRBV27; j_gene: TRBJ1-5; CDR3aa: CASSFTHNQPQHF
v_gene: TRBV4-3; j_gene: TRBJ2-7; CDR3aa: CASSQTGTKAYEQYF
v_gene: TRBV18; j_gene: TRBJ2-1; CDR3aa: CASSPAADSYNEQFF
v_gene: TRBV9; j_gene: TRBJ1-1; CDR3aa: CASSVSSERSVIGTEAFF
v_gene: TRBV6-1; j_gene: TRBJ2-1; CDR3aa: CASSEAASGTGFYNEQFF
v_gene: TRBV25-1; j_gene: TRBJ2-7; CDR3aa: CASSESGTAGAQYF
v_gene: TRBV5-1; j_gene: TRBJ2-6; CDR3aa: CASSLEQPLNGANVLTF
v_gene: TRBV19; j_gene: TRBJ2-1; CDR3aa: CASSHGLAGDVHEQFF
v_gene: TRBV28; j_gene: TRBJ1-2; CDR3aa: CASSLIPPRDYGYTF
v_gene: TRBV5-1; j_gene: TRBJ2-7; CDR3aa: CASSLVAGGTYEQYF
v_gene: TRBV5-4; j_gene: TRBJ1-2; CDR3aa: CASSLGRGPDFGYTF